The 10 T cell receptor beta chains below were found in one sample sequenced in a study of low-dose radiotherapy and immunotherapy resistance in tumors. cDNA synthesis used a TRAV/TRBV-specific primer set for both chains. TCR amplification involved around 22 PCR cycles with a constant-region primer and V-primer adapter. TCRdb passed the reads through MiXCR, listing each CDR3 protein once. The sample contains about 39,000 distinct CDR3 sequences, around 20% of which appear only once. Sample time point: after trial treatment. Treatment in this sample: LDRT plus nivolumab, ipilimumab, low-dose cyclophosphamide and aspirin (RACIN trial). Source: PBMCs, taken after low-dose radiotherapy plus immunotherapy. Source of these receptors: a female donor with ovarian cancer.

CDR3 protein: CASSLGGGLQETQYF. The CDR3 DNA is TGTGCCAGCAGTTTGGGTGGGGGGCTCCAAGAGACCCAGTACTTC. V and J are TRBV28 and TRBJ2-5, with D perhaps matching TRBD1 or TRBD2 (6 bases each). V lost 3 bases to trimming and J lost 1 base, with 12 bases between them. Germline CDR1 MDHEN, CDR2 SYDVKM. CDR3 length equals 15 residues.

The chain employs TRBV24-1 and TRBJ2-7; maybe TRBD1 (6 bases). Trimming pared 2 bases from V and 0 bases from J, leaving 7 bases between. Looked up from germline, CDR1 is KGHDR and CDR2 is SFDVKD. This CDR3 has 14 residues. CDR3 bases: TGTGCCACCAGTGATTCAGGGGTCTCCTACGAGCAGTACTTC. As protein: CATSDSGVSYEQYF.

This clonotype was observed at least ten times. The rearrangement joins TRBV7-6 to TRBJ2-7, with a possible D match to TRBD2 (6 bases). The CDR3 is 14 amino acids. Trimming shortened V by 1 base and J by 5 bases, and 12 bases separated the two germline ends. Per the germline V gene, CDR1 is SGHVS and CDR2 is FNYEAQ. CDR3: CASSLERAGHEQYF. In nucleotides, the CDR3 is TGTGCCAGCAGCTTAGAGCGGGCCGGCCACGAGCAGTACTTC.

This clonotype occurred once. The V and J genes are TRBV5-6 and TRBJ2-4, with D unresolved. V lost 0 bases to trimming and J lost 1 base, with 5 bases between them. Germline assignment: CDR1 SGHDT and CDR2 YYEEEE. The CDR3 sequence is 14 residues long. As DNA, the CDR3 is TGTGCCAGCAGCTTGGGGCGGGCCAAAAACATTCAGTACTTC. Translating gives CASSLGRAKNIQYF.

This clonotype counts as medium-sized. This chain links TRBV7-9 with TRBJ1-2; a possible D gene is TRBD1 (6 bases). This CDR3 region has 14 residues. Trimming stripped 5 bases from V and 2 bases from J, with 12 bases between. Germline-derived CDR1 and CDR2 are SEHNR and FQNEAQ (reference sequence). CDR3 nucleotide sequence: TGTGCCAGCAGCAGCGGTACAGGGAACTATGGCTACACCTTC. Its protein is CASSSGTGNYGYTF. The full variable domain, rest sourced from reference TRBV7-9 and TRBJ1-2, is DTGVSQNPRHKITKRGQNVTFRCDPISEHNRLYWYRQTLGQGPEFLTYFQNEAQLEKSRLLSDRFSAERPKGSFSTLEIQRTEQGDSAMYLCASSSGTGNYGYTFGSGTRLTVV.

This clonotype was seen more than once but under ten times. The CDR3 sequence: CASSSNRGSPAEQYF. CDR3 in DNA: TGTGCCAGCAGCTCCAACAGGGGGTCCCCGGCGGAGCAGTACTTC. This chain joins TRBV13 and TRBJ2-7, with 8 bases fitting TRBD1. The CDR3 is 15 amino acids. With 4 bases clipped from V and 7 bases from J, the junction kept 12 bases outside the gene matches. Germline assignment: CDR1 PRHDT and CDR2 FYEKMQ (reference sequence).

This clonotype was seen ten or more times. The rearrangement joins TRBV19 to TRBJ2-1; D may match TRBD1 or TRBD2 (7 bases each). The V gene lost 5 bases and the J gene lost 0 bases, with 14 bases spanning the gap. The length of the CDR3 is 16 residues. Per germline, CDR1 LNHDA and CDR2 SQIVND (reference sequence). CDR3 region: CASSPGGQISYNEQFF. CDR3 DNA sequence: TGTGCCAGTAGTCCGGGGGGACAGATCTCCTACAATGAGCAGTTCTTC.

The table lists this clonotype with many counts. This chain joins TRBV20-1 and TRBJ2-5; the match to TRBD1 covers 9 bases. Unmatched junction bases numbered 9, after V lost 1 base and J lost 6 bases. The CDR3 runs to 15 residues. From germline, CDR1 is DFQATT and CDR2 SNEGSKA (reference sequence). CDR3 sequence (DNA): TGCAGTGCTAGAGGGCAAGGGACAGGGCTAAAGACCCAGTACTTC. Its protein is CSARGQGTGLKTQYF.

This clonotype is deemed medium-sized. The V and J genes are TRBV29-1 and TRBJ2-5, with D hard to call. Germline CDR1 is SQVTM and CDR2 is ANQGSEA. This CDR3 is 14 amino acids long. V lost 4 bases and J lost 0, with 12 bases in between. CDR3 nucleotide sequence: TGCAGCGTTGGGGGTTCGGCGGACCAAGAGACCCAGTACTTC. This sequence encodes CSVGGSADQETQYF.

Of note for this clonotype: With a far larger clone one base away, a read error is the likely cause. The DNA for the CDR3 is TGTGCCGGCAATTCCGCCCCGGACAGGGGATGGTGGCAGTATTTT. Its translation is CAGNSAPDRGWWQYF. This chain uses TRBV2 with TRBJ2-3, with TRBD1 matching over 9 bases. The CDR3 is 15 amino acids. J gave up 11 bases and V 11 bases, and 20 bases lay outside the gene matches. CDR1 is SNHLY, CDR2 FYNNEI, per germline.